This T cell receptor (beta chain) was profiled in a study of cytomegalovirus exposure and HLA in healthy donors. For the study at large: One earlier analysis, a look at 150 million to 200 million T cells, found more than 100 million unique TCR beta sequences.

To note about this clone: Its cognate antigen is unknown.

The CDR3 is 12 amino acids. CDR1 is MRHNA, CDR2 SNTAGT, per germline. With 4 bases clipped from V and 6 bases from J, the junction kept 1 base outside the gene matches. 60 Vbeta and 13 Jbeta primers were used in PCR. The protocol was immunoSEQ multiplex PCR, while the TCRdb copy is restricted to in-frame clones and leaves out a portion. The sample records over 150,000 clones, 70% to 80% being singletons. Study results and caveats: A few of the chains that were CMV-associated were confirmed in vitro to be specific for CMV antigens.

This chain uses TRBV6-4 with TRBJ1-2, with 8 bases lining up with TRBD1. The sequenced material came from PBMCs. This sequence was found in a woman aged 30 to 39 in good health and CMV-seronegative. DNA for the CDR3: TGTGCCAGCAGTGCGACAGGGGATGGCTACACCTTC. This codes for CASSATGDGYTF.